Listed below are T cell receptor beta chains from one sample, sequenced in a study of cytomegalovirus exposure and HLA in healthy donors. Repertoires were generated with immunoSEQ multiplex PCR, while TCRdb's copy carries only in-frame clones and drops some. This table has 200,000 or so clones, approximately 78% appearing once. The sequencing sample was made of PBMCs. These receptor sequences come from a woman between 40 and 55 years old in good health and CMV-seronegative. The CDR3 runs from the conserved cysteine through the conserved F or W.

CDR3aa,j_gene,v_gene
CASRSGTGSNNEQFF,TRBJ2-1,TRBV10-2
CASSTRAVLSGQPQHF,TRBJ1-5,TRBV19
CASTTTGTGNTIYF,TRBJ1-3,TRBV19
CATSSGDRVGYEQYF,TRBJ2-7,TRBV11-2
CASSATKTQYF,TRBJ2-5,TRBV7-9
CASSPSSRQGNSFF,TRBJ1-1,TRBV6-6
CASSAGTSGSYNEQFF,TRBJ2-1,TRBV19
CASSLGGIPYNEQFF,TRBJ2-1,TRBV28
CASSKALWGRIANEKLFF,TRBJ1-4,TRBV21-1
CASSLFYRRTAFSYEQYF,TRBJ2-7,TRBV28
CASSLTGIDYGYTF,TRBJ1-2,TRBV7-9
CASSGRGFPGNTIYF,TRBJ1-3,TRBV27
CASSQDWSRATNEKLFF,TRBJ1-4,TRBV4-2
CASSQDSQPQHF,TRBJ1-5,TRBV4-1
CASSLEAGTGPHEQYF,TRBJ2-7,TRBV4-1
CASSLGLAQDGEQYF,TRBJ2-7,TRBV7-9
CASSVDSRVGTKQFF,TRBJ2-1,TRBV9
CASSRGLAYNEQFF,TRBJ2-1,TRBV6-5
CASRFQGSYNEQFF,TRBJ2-1,TRBV2
CASSQDTSGSGWFRDTGELFF,TRBJ2-2,TRBV4-1
CASSEGLPNTGELFF,TRBJ2-2,TRBV5-4
CASSLRLRTSGRVLPPNEQFF,TRBJ2-1,TRBV27